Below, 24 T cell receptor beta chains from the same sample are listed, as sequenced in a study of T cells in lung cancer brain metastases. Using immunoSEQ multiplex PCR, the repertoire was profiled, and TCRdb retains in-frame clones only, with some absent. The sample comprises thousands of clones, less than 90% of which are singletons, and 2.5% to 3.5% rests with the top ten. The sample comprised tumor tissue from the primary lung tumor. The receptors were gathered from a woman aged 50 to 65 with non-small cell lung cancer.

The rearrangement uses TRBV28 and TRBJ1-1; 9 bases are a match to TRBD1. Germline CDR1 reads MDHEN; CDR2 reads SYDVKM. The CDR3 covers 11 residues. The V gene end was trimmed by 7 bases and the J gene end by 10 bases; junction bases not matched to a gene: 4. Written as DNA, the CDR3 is TGTGCCAGCACTATGGACAGGGGAGCTTTCTTT. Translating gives CASTMDRGAFF.

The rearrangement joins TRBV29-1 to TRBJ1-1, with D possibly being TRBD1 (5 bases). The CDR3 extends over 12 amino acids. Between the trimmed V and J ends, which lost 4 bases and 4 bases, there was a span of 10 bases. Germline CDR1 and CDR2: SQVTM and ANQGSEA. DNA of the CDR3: TGCAGCGTTGGTCGGGGGAGCACTGAAGCTTTCTTT. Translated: CSVGRGSTEAFF.

The CDR3 bases are TGTGCCAGCTCACCACAGGGGGTCGGCTATGGCTACACCTTC. This gives the protein CASSPQGVGYGYTF. The chain is built from TRBV18 and TRBJ1-2; D is possibly TRBD1 (6 bases). V was clipped by 1 base and J by 4 bases, with 10 bases between them. The CDR3 loop spans 14 amino acids. Germline CDR1 is KGHSH and CDR2 is LQKENI.

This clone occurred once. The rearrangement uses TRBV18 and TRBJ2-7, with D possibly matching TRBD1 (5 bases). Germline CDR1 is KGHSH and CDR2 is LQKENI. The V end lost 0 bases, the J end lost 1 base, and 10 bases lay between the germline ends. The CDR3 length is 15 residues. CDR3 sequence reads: CASSPPQGASYEQYF. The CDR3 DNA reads TGTGCCAGCTCACCACCCCAGGGCGCTTCCTACGAGCAGTACTTC.

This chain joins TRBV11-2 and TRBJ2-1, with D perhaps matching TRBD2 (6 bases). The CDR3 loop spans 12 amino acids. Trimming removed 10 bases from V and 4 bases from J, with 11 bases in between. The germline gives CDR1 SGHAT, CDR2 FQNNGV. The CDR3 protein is CAITGVYNEQFF. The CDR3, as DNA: TGTGCCATAACGGGGGTTTACAATGAGCAGTTCTTC.

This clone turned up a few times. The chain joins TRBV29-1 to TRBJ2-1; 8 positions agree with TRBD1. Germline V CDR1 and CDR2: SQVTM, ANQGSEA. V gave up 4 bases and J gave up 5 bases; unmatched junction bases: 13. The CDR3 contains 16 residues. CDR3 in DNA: TGCAGCGTTGGCGGCCGGACCGGACAGGGTGACAATGAGCAGTTCTTC. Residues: CSVGGRTGQGDNEQFF.

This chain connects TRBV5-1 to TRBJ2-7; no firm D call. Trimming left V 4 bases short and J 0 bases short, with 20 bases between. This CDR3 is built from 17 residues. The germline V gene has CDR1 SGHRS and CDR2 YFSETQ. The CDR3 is CASSRSPTQQSSYEQYF. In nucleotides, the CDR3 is TGCGCCAGCAGCAGATCTCCGACCCAACAGAGCTCCTACGAGCAGTACTTC. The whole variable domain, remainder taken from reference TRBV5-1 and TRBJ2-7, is KAGVTQTPRYLIKTRGQQVTLSCSPISGHRSVSWYQQTPGQGLQFLFEYFSETQRNKGNFPGRFSGRQFSNSRSEMNVSTLELGDSALYLCASSRSPTQQSSYEQYFGPGTRLTVT.

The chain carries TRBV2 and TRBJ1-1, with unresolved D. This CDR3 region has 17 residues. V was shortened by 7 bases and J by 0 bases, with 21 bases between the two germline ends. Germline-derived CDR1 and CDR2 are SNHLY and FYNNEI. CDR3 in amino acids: CASKARVRGRVNTEAFF. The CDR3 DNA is TGTGCCAGCAAGGCGAGGGTTAGAGGGAGGGTGAACACTGAAGCTTTCTTT.

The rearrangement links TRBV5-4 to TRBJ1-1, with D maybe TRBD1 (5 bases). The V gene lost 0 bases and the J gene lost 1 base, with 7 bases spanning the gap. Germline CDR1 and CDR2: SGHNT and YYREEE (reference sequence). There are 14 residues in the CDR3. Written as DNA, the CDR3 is TGTGCCAGCAGCTTGGGTGACAGGAACACTGAAGCTTTCTTT. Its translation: CASSLGDRNTEAFF.

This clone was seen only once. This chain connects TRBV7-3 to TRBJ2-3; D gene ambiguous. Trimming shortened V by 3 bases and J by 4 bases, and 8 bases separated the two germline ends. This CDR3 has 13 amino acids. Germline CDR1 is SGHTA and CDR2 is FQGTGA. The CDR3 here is CASSFGGSDTQYF. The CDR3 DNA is TGTGCCAGCAGCTTCGGTGGCTCAGATACGCAGTATTTT.

The CDR3 here is CASSDSGTGELFF. The CDR3 region has the DNA TGTGCCAGCAGTGATAGCGGAACCGGGGAGCTGTTTTTT. The V gene is TRBV2, the J gene TRBJ2-2; a weak D match, TRBD2 (6 bases). Germline V CDR1 and CDR2: SNHLY, FYNNEI. With 3 bases removed from V and 5 bases from J, the gap between germline ends came to 7 bases. This CDR3 region has 13 residues.

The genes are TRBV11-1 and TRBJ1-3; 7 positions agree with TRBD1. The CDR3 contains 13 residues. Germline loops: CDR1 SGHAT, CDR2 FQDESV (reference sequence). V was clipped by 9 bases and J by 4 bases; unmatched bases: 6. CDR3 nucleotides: TGTGCCAGTACAGGGGCAATCGGAAACACCATATATTTT. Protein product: CASTGAIGNTIYF.

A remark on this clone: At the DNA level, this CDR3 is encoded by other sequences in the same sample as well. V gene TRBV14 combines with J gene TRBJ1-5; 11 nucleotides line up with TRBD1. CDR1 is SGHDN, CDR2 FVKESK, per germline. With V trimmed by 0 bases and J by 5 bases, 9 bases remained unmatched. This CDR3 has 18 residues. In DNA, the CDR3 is TGTGCCAGCAGCCAAGAGGGGACCCGGACAGGGGGCCATCAGCCCCAGCATTTT. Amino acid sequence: CASSQEGTRTGGHQPQHF.

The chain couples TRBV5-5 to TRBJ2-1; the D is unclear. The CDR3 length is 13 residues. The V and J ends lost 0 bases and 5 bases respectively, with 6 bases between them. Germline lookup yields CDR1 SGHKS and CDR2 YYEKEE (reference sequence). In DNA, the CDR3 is TGTGCCAGCAGCTTGGCTACAGACAATGAGCAGTTCTTC. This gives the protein CASSLATDNEQFF.

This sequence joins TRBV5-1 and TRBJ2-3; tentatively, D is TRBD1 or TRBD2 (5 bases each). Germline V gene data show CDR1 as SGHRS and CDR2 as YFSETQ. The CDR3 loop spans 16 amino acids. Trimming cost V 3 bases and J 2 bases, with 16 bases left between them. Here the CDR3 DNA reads TGCGCCAGCAGCTGGGGCCGGGGTCTCTCCACAGATACGCAGTATTTT. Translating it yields CASSWGRGLSTDTQYF.

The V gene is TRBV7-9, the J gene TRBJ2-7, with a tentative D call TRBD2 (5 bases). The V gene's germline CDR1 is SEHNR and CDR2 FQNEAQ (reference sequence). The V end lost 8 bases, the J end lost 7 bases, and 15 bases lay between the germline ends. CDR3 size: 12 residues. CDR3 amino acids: CASGLGPGEQYF. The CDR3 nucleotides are TGTGCCAGCGGGCTGGGTCCGGGGGAGCAGTACTTC.

DNA for the CDR3: TGTGCCAGCCTGGTAGGGACTGAAGCTTTCTTT. This gives the protein CASLVGTEAFF. This chain uses TRBV27 with TRBJ1-1; D not certain. Germline CDR1 is MNHEY and CDR2 is SMNVEV (reference sequence). Between the trimmed V and J ends, which lost 8 bases and 5 bases, there was a span of 9 bases. The length of the CDR3 is 11 residues.

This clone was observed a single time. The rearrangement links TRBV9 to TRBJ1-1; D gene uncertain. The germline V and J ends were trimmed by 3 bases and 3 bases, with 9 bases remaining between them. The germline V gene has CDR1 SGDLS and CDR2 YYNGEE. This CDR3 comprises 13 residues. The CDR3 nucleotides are TGTGCCAGCAGCGCCCGGTTCTACACTGAAGCTTTCTTT. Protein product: CASSARFYTEAFF. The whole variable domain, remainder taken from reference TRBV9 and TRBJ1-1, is DSGVTQTPKHLITATGQRVTLRCSPRSGDLSVYWYQQSLDQGLQFLIQYYNGEERAKGNILERFSAQQFPDLHSELNLSSLELGDSALYFCASSARFYTEAFFGQGTRLTVV.

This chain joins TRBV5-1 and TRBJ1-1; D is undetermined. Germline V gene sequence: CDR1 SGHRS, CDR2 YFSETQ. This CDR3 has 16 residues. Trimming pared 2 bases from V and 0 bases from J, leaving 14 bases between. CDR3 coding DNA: TGCGCCAGCAGCTTTTCACGGAAGGCAGTGAACACTGAAGCTTTCTTT. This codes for CASSFSRKAVNTEAFF.

The CDR3 is CASSQESGIGGEQFF. The CDR3 coding sequence is TGTGCCAGCAGCCAAGAGAGTGGGATCGGGGGTGAGCAGTTCTTC. The rearrangement uses TRBV4-2 and TRBJ2-1, with D tentatively TRBD2 (6 bases). V shed 0 bases and J shed 9 bases, with 15 bases lying between them. CDR1 and CDR2 from the germline V gene are LGHNA and YNFKEQ. This CDR3 region has 15 residues.

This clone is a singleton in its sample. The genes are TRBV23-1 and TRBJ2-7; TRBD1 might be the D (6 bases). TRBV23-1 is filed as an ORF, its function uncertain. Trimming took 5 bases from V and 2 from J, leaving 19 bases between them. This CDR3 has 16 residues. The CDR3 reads CASSWPGTHHAYEQYF. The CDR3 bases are TGCGCCAGCAGTTGGCCAGGGACACACCATGCCTACGAGCAGTACTTC.

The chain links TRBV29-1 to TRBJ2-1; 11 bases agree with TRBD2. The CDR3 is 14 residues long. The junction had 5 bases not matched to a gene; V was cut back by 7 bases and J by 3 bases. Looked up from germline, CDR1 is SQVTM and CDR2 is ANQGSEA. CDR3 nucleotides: TGCAGCGGGGGGACTAGCGGTTTCTACAATGAGCAGTTCTTC. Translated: CSGGTSGFYNEQFF.

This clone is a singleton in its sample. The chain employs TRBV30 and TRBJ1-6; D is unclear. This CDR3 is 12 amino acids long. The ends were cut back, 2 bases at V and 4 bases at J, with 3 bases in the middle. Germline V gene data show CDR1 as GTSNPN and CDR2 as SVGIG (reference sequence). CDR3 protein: CAWSFYNSPLHF. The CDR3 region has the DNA TGTGCCTGGAGTTTTTATAATTCACCCCTCCACTTT.

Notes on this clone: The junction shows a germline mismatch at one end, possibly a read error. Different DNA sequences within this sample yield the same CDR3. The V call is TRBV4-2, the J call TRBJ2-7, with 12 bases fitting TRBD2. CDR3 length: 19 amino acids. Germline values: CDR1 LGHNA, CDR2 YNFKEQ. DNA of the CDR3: TGTGCCAGCAGCCCCTACGGGACTAGCGGGCGCCCCTTGCCCTACGAGCAATACTTC. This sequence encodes CASSPYGTSGRPLPYEQYF.